This T cell receptor (beta chain) emerged from a study of T cell responses to AZD1222 COVID-19 vaccine. Study-level points and caveats: Just five or six AZD1222 recipients tested seropositive at baseline. The sample set comprised mostly white British donors with more females, and clonal diversity was possibly underestimated.

For this clone: The antigen is not known.

The repertoire was sequenced with immunoSEQ multiplex PCR; TCRdb's copy has only in-frame clones and lacks some. The data show more than 70,000 clones, 85% to 90% seen once. Germline CDR1 SGHVS, CDR2 FNYEAQ. The CDR3 contains 16 residues. The V gene end was trimmed by 1 base and the J gene end by 8 bases; junction bases not matched to a gene: 10. The source was peripheral blood, collected 28 days after the second AZD1222 dose. This sequence originates from an adult who received the AZD1222 COVID-19 vaccine. V is TRBV7-6 and J is TRBJ2-1, with 8 bases matching TRBD2. CDR3 DNA: TGTGCCAGCAGCTTAGGCTGGCGGGGGGCCAGGGATGAGCAGTTCTTC. Amino acid sequence: CASSLGWRGARDEQFF.